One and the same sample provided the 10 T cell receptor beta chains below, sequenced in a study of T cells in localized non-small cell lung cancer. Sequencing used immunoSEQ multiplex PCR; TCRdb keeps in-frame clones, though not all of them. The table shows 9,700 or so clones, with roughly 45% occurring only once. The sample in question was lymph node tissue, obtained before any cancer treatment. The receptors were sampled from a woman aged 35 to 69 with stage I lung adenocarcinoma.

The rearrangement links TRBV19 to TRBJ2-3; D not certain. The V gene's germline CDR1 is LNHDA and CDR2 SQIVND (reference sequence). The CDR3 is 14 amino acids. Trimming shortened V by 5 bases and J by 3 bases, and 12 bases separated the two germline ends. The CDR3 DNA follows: TGTGCCAGTAGTCCCTCCTTGCGGACAGATACGCAGTATTTT. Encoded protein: CASSPSLRTDTQYF.

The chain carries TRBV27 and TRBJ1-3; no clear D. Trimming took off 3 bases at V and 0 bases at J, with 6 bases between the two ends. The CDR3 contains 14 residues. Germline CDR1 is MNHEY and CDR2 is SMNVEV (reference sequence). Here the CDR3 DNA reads TGTGCCAGCAGTTTTAGGAGCTCTGGAAACACCATATATTTT. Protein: CASSFRSSGNTIYF.

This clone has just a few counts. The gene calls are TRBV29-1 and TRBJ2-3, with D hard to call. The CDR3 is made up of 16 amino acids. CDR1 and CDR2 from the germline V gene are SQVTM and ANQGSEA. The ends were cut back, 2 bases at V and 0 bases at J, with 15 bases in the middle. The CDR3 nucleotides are TGCAGCGTTGAAAGGGCAAACGTGGTGAGCACAGATACGCAGTATTTT. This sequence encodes CSVERANVVSTDTQYF.

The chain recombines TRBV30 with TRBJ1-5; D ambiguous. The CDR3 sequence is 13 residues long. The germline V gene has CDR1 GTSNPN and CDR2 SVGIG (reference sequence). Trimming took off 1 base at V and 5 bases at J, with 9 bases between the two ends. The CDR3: CAWSDREDQPQHF. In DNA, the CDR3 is TGTGCCTGGAGTGACCGTGAGGATCAGCCCCAGCATTTT.

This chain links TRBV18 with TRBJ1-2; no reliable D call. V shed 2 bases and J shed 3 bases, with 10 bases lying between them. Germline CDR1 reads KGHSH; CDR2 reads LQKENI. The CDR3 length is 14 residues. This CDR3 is CASSPDTFYYGYTF. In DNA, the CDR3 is TGTGCCAGCTCACCAGACACTTTTTACTATGGCTACACCTTC.

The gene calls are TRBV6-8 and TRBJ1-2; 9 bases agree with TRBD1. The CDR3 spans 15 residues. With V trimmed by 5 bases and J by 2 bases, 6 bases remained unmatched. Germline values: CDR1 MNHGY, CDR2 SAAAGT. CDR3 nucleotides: TGTGCCAGCAGTGACCGGGACAGGGAGAACTATGGCTACACCTTC. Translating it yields CASSDRDRENYGYTF.

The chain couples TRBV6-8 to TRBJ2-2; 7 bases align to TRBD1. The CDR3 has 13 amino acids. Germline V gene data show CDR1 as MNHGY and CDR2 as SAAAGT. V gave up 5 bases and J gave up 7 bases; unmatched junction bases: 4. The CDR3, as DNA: TGTGCCAGCAGTGACAGGGTTATCGGGGAGCTGTTTTTT. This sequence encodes CASSDRVIGELFF.

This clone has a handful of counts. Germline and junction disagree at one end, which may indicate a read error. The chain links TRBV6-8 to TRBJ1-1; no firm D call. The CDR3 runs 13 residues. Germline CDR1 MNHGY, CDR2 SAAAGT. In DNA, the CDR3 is TGTGCCATCAGTGTAAGGACGGACACTGAAGCTTTCTTT. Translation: CAISVRTDTEAFF.

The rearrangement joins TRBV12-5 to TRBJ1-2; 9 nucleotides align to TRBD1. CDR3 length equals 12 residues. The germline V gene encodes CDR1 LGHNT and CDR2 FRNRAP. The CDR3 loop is CASKGQGLGYTF. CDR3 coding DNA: TGTGCCAGCAAAGGACAGGGGTTAGGCTACACCTTC.

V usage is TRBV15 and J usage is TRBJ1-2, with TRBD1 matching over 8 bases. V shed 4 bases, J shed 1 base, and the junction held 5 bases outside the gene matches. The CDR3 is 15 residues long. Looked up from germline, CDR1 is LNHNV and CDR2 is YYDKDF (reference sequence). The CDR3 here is CATSKYRGSNYGYTF. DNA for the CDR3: TGTGCCACCAGCAAATACAGGGGGAGTAACTATGGCTACACCTTC.